The source of this T cell receptor (beta chain) is a study of shared clonotypes between healthy human individuals. TCRdb's copy holds only in-frame clones and misses some; the assay was immunoSEQ multiplex PCR. Altogether around 620,000 clones are present, 95% being singletons, with the ten largest covering approximately 0.11%. V lost 4 bases and J lost 3, with 15 bases in between. This CDR3 has 15 residues. Per germline, CDR1 MNHEY and CDR2 SVGAGI. CD8 cells classed as naive were CD45RO-negative and positively selected for CCR7, excluding terminally differentiated effector memory CD45RA+ cells. The clonotype originates from a woman aged 30 to 39 in good health. The chain joins TRBV6-5 to TRBJ1-2; possible D gene TRBD1, 6 bases. The source material was naive CD8+ T cells sorted from blood. In nucleotides, the CDR3 is TGTGCCAGCAGTTGGGACACCGACAGGCACTATGGCTACACCTTC. Encoded protein: CASSWDTDRHYGYTF.